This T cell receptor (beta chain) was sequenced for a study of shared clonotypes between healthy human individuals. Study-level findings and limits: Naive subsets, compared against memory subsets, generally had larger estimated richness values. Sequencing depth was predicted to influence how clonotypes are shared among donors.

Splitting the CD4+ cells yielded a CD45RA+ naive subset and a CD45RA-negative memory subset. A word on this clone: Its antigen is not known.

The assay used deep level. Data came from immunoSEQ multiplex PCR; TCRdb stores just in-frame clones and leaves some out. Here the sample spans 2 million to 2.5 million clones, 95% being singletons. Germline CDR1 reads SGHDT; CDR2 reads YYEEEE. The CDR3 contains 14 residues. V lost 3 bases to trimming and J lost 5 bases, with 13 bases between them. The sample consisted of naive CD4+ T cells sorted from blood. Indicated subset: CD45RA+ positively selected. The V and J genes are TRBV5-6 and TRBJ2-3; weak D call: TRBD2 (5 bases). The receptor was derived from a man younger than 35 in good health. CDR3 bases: TGTGCCAGCAGCTCTTCGGGAATGGTAGATACGCAGTATTTT. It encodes CASSSSGMVDTQYF.